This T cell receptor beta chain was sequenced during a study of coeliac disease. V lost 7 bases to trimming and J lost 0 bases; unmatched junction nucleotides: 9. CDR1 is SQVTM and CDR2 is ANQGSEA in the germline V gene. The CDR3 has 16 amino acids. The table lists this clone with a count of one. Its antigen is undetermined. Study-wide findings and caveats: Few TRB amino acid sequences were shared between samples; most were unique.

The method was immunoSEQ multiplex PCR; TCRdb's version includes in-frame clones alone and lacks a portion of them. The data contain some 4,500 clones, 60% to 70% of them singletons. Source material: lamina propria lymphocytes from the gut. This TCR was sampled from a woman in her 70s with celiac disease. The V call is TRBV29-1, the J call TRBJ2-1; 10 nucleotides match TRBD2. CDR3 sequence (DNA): TGCAGCGCCCCGACTAGCGGGTACCTCTCCTACAATGAGCAGTTCTTC. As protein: CSAPTSGYLSYNEQFF.